A selection of T cell receptor beta chains follows, all from one sample in a study of shared clonotypes between healthy human individuals. TCRdb keeps only in-frame clones here, not all; method: immunoSEQ multiplex PCR. The data hold 190,000 or so clones, with 60% to 75% observed a single time. Input material: memory CD4+ T cells sorted from blood. These receptor sequences come from a man under 40 in good health. Both conserved end residues are part of each CDR3. D genes are given only for firm matches. Clone sizes are given selectively: once, few, many, or a class where the clone is expanded.

v_gene	j_gene	d_gene	len	abundance	CDR3nt	CDR3aa
TRBV5-1	TRBJ2-3	TRBD2	16	NA	TGCGCCAGCAGGACCGGGACTAGCAGAAGCACAGATACGCAGTATTTT	CASRTGTSRSTDTQYF
TRBV5-6	TRBJ2-7	NA	14	NA	TGTGCCAGCAGCTTGGGCTCCCCGGGGTTGGAGCAGTACTTC	CASSLGSPGLEQYF
TRBV5-1	TRBJ2-1	TRBD2	15	once	TGCGCCAGCAGCTTGAACGGGAGGGCCGGGAATGAGCAGTTCTTC	CASSLNGRAGNEQFF
TRBV6-5	TRBJ2-7	TRBD1	14	NA	TGTGCCAGCAGTAGCACAGGGGGAACTTACGAGCAGTACTTC	CASSSTGGTYEQYF
TRBV5-1	TRBJ2-3	TRBD2	15	NA	TGCGCCAGCAGCTTAACTAGCGGGGGCACAGATACGCAGTATTTT	CASSLTSGGTDTQYF
TRBV5-1	TRBJ2-1	TRBD1	16	NA	TGCGCCAGCAGCTTGGAGGGGACAGGGATCGGCAATGAGCAGTTCTTC	CASSLEGTGIGNEQFF
TRBV9	TRBJ2-1	TRBD2	17	NA	TGTGCCAGCAGCGTAGTGTCTAGCGGAACGACTCGGTATGAGCAGTTCTTC	CASSVVSSGTTRYEQFF
TRBV6-4	TRBJ2-1	TRBD2	14	NA	TGTGCCAGCAGTGAACTAGCGGCGGGGGATGAGCAGTTCTTC	CASSELAAGDEQFF
TRBV11-2	TRBJ1-1	NA	13	NA	TGTGCCAGCAGCTTATCGCCGTTGGGTGAAGCTTTCTTT	CASSLSPLGEAFF
TRBV2	TRBJ2-6	NA	12	NA	TGTGCCAGCGCTCCCACCATCGACGTCCTGACTTTC	CASAPTIDVLTF
TRBV10-3	TRBJ2-1	NA	12	NA	TGTGCCATCAGTGAGCGGGAGAATGAGCAGTTCTTC	CAISERENEQFF
TRBV7-9	TRBJ2-6	NA	16	NA	TGTGCCAGCAGCTTAGCGAGAAGCTCTGGGGCCAACGTCCTGACTTTC	CASSLARSSGANVLTF
TRBV14	TRBJ1-1	TRBD1	14	NA	TGTGCCAGCAACCGAGGGACAGGGTGGCCTGAAGCTTTCTTT	CASNRGTGWPEAFF
TRBV11-2	TRBJ1-1	TRBD1	17	NA	TGTGCCAGCACAAGAGGACAGGGTGGGGTAATGAACACTGAAGCTTTCTTT	CASTRGQGGVMNTEAFF
TRBV12-5	TRBJ2-1	NA	14	few	TGTGCTAGTGGTTTATATGGGGTAGGGAATGAGCAGTTCTTC	CASGLYGVGNEQFF
TRBV23-1	TRBJ1-5	NA	20	NA	TGCGCCAGCAGTCAACCTACAAAGAGAGAGGACAGAATTAGCAATCAGCCCCAGCATTTT	CASSQPTKREDRISNQPQHF
TRBV11-2	TRBJ2-1	TRBD2	18	NA	TGTGCCAGCAGCTTAGATCCCCTAGCGGGAGAACCCTACAATGAGCAGTTCTTC	CASSLDPLAGEPYNEQFF
TRBV28	TRBJ2-5	NA	15	NA	TGTGCCAGCAGTTCGCAGCGGGCCTACCAAGAGACCCAGTACTTC	CASSSQRAYQETQYF
TRBV7-8	TRBJ2-2	NA	13	few	TGTGCCAGCAGCTTAGCTTTTCTTGGGGAGCTGTTTTTT	CASSLAFLGELFF
TRBV2	TRBJ2-7	TRBD2	13	NA	TGTGCCAGCAATCTCGGAGCGGGAGACGAGCAGTACTTC	CASNLGAGDEQYF
TRBV27	TRBJ2-7	TRBD1	14	NA	TGTGCCAGCAGTTTACTCGGACAGGGCTACGAGCAGTACTTC	CASSLLGQGYEQYF
TRBV15	TRBJ2-7	NA	15	NA	TGTGCCACCAGCAGAGATAGGAAGAGGGCCTACGAGCAGTACTTC	CATSRDRKRAYEQYF
TRBV28	TRBJ2-1	NA	16	NA	TGTGCCAGCAGTTTAAAGGGTCCGGTATCCTACAATGAGCAGTTCTTC	CASSLKGPVSYNEQFF
TRBV6-5	TRBJ2-2	TRBD2	15	NA	TGTGCCAGCAGTTACGCCGGGACTAGCGCCGGGGAGCTGTTTTTT	CASSYAGTSAGELFF
TRBV11-2	TRBJ2-5	TRBD2	14	once	TGTGCCAGCAGGGCGGGAGGATCATGGGAGACCCAGTACTTC	CASRAGGSWETQYF
TRBV5-1	TRBJ2-5	NA	15	NA	TGCGCCAGCAGCGCAAACCTAGGGAATCAAGAGACCCAGTACTTC	CASSANLGNQETQYF
TRBV5-4	TRBJ2-1	NA	15	once	TGTGCCAGCAGCTTGAGAGGGGGAGGGAACAATGAGCAGTTCTTC	CASSLRGGGNNEQFF
TRBV15	TRBJ1-3	NA	20	NA	TGTGCCACCAGCAGAGATCCGATCGGGCCTCGGGCTCTCTCTGGAAACACCATATATTTT	CATSRDPIGPRALSGNTIYF
TRBV27	TRBJ1-5	TRBD1	15	NA	TGTGCCAGCAAAGTGGGACAGGGGCCCAATCAGCCCCAGCATTTT	CASKVGQGPNQPQHF
TRBV5-5	TRBJ1-1	NA	14	many	TGTGCCAGCAGCTTCGGGACCGTGAGGTCTGAAGCTTTCTTT	CASSFGTVRSEAFF
TRBV29-1	TRBJ2-1	TRBD2	15	few	TGCAGCGTGTCACCCGGCGGGAGCTCCTACAATGAGCAGTTCTTC	CSVSPGGSSYNEQFF
TRBV29-1	TRBJ1-4	TRBD1	13	NA	TGCAGCGCCCGGGACAGCTTTAATGAAAAACTGTTTTTT	CSARDSFNEKLFF
TRBV18	TRBJ1-1	NA	15	NA	TGTGCCAGCTCACCGTCCACAGCGCGGAACACTGAAGCTTTCTTT	CASSPSTARNTEAFF
TRBV6-5	TRBJ1-1	NA	11	NA	TGTGCCAGCATGGCAAGATCTGAAGCTTTCTTT	CASMARSEAFF
TRBV5-1	TRBJ2-2	TRBD1	15	once	TGCGCCAGCAGCGTACAGGGGGCGCGGACCGGGGAGCTGTTTTTT	CASSVQGARTGELFF
TRBV27	TRBJ2-1	NA	16	many	TGTGCCAGCAGGGCCCCGAGGGGGACCTACTACAATGAGCAGTTCTTC	CASRAPRGTYYNEQFF
TRBV5-1	TRBJ2-1	NA	13	once	TGCGCCAGCGGGCGGGGCAACAACAATGAGCAGTTCTTC	CASGRGNNNEQFF
TRBV2	TRBJ1-1	TRBD1	13	few	TGTGCCAGCAGCAGGACAGGGCGCACTGAAGCTTTCTTT	CASSRTGRTEAFF
TRBV6-1	TRBJ2-3	NA	15	NA	TGTGCCAGCAGTGAAGCGTTAAGCGGCACAGATACGCAGTATTTT	CASSEALSGTDTQYF
TRBV4-1	TRBJ2-3	NA	13	few	TGCGCCAGCAGCCAAGAGGGTCGGGGGACGCAGTATTTT	CASSQEGRGTQYF
TRBV9	TRBJ1-2	NA	13	many	TGTGCCAGCAGCTCCCTGCAAGGGAATGGCTACACCTTC	CASSSLQGNGYTF
TRBV7-2	TRBJ2-6	NA	18	NA	TGTGCCAGCAGCTTAGGAGGGACTGACAGCTCTGGGGCCAACGTCCTGACTTTC	CASSLGGTDSSGANVLTF
TRBV20-1	TRBJ2-1	NA	10	NA	TGCAGTGCCTCAGGGAGTGAGCAGTTCTTC	CSASGSEQFF
TRBV5-6	TRBJ1-2	NA	14	NA	TGTGCCAGCAGCTACCAAACCGGGACAAGGTCGACTACCTTC	CASSYQTGTRSTTF
TRBV7-8	TRBJ2-7	TRBD2	18	NA	TGTGCCAGCAGCTTAGCGCTGACTAGCGGGGGTCATTCCTACGAGCAGTACTTC	CASSLALTSGGHSYEQYF
TRBV7-2	TRBJ2-7	NA	12	NA	TGTGCCAGCAGCCTGCGGTCTTACGAGCAGTACTTC	CASSLRSYEQYF
TRBV5-6	TRBJ2-7	TRBD2	17	NA	TGTGCCAGCAGATTTGGACTAGCGGGAGTAGGCTCCTACGAGCAGTACTTC	CASRFGLAGVGSYEQYF
TRBV29-1	TRBJ1-1	NA	14	NA	TGCAGCGTTGTTAGGCAGGGGTTCGACACTGAAGCTTTCTTT	CSVVRQGFDTEAFF